Below are 3 T cell receptor beta chains sequenced from a single sample in a study of cytomegalovirus exposure and HLA in healthy donors. The PCR employed 60 Vbeta primers together with 13 Jbeta primers. Method: immunoSEQ multiplex PCR; TCRdb's copy keeps in-frame clones and lacks some. The data contain 130,000 or so clones, approximately 66% of them singletons. The material sequenced was PBMCs. Receptors were obtained from a woman aged 40 to 50 in good health and CMV-seropositive.

The rearrangement links TRBV25-1 to TRBJ2-7; no reliable D call. Per germline, CDR1 MGHDK and CDR2 SYGVNS. The V end was cut by 3 bases, the J end by 7 bases, with 7 bases between. The CDR3 is 11 residues long. CDR3 in DNA: TGTGCCAGCAGTGAGCGTTTGGAGCAGTACTTC. This codes for CASSERLEQYF.

Remarks on this clone: Germline and junction disagree at one end, which may indicate a read error. The gene calls are TRBV6-1 and TRBJ2-1; TRBD2 agrees at 11 bases. This CDR3 comprises 16 residues. Germline loops: CDR1 MNHNS, CDR2 SASEGT. The CDR3 DNA reads TGTGCCAGCAGTGCCTCACTAGCGGGGGTCTACAATGAGCGGTTCTTC. Its translation: CASSASLAGVYNERFF.

Regarding this clone: Its ends do not fully match the called genes, so a read error is possible. The chain combines TRBV7-9 with TRBJ2-3; maybe TRBD2 (6 bases). Looked up from germline, CDR1 is SEHNR and CDR2 is FQNEAQ (reference sequence). The CDR3 spans 14 residues. CDR3 nucleotides: TGTTCCAGCAGCTTATGGGGAGGTGAGGATACGCAGTATTTT. Translation: CSSSLWGGEDTQYF.